Listed below are T cell receptor beta chains from one sample, sequenced in a study of Ad26.COV2.S vaccination and SARS-CoV-2 variants. Libraries were prepared by immunoSEQ multiplex PCR; TCRdb keeps only in-frame clonotypes and omits some of them. The sample consists of 400,000 to 500,000 clones, 89% of them appearing once. The input for sequencing was peripheral blood, taken in a trial of Ad26.COV2.S vaccine versus placebo. All receptors come from a person aged 18 to 65 who received the Ad26.COV2.S COVID-19 vaccine or a placebo. Both conserved end residues are part of each CDR3. A D gene is named only where the DNA matches it firmly. Some rows have no size entry. The others give once, few or many, or a class for an expanded clone.

d_gene	v_gene	abundance	j_gene	CDR3aa	CDR3nt
.	TRBV29-1	.	TRBJ1-2	CSAMGGADYGYTF	TGCAGCGCCATGGGGGGCGCAGACTATGGCTACACCTTC
.	TRBV19	.	TRBJ2-2	CASSQEGPGYTGELFF	TGTGCCAGTAGTCAAGAGGGGCCAGGGTACACCGGGGAGCTGTTTTTT
.	TRBV9	.	TRBJ1-2	CASSVDVSGDGYTF	TGTGCCAGCAGCGTAGATGTCTCAGGGGATGGCTACACCTTC
.	TRBV7-9	.	TRBJ1-4	CASSLAPSSRGGEKLFF	TGTGCCAGCAGCTTAGCCCCTAGTTCCAGGGGAGGTGAAAAACTGTTTTTT
.	TRBV2	.	TRBJ1-4	CASSEAEGIGEKLFF	TGTGCCAGCAGTGAAGCGGAAGGGATCGGTGAAAAACTGTTTTTT
.	TRBV7-9	once	TRBJ1-3	CASSLTAGLGGNTIYF	TGTGCCAGCAGCTTAACAGCCGGTTTAGGTGGAAACACCATATATTTT
.	TRBV4-1	.	TRBJ1-4	CASSQSQGWYEKLFF	TGCGCCAGCAGCCAATCGCAGGGGTGGTATGAAAAACTGTTTTTT
TRBD2	TRBV11-3	.	TRBJ2-2	CASSLRRETGELFF	TGTGCCAGCAGCTTGAGGCGGGAGACCGGGGAGCTGTTTTTT
TRBD1	TRBV5-1	.	TRBJ2-1	CASSRRDRLPNEQFF	TGCGCCAGCAGCCGCCGGGACAGGCTCCCCAATGAGCAGTTCTTC
.	TRBV15	.	TRBJ1-1	CATSRDHNWDTEAFF	TGTGCCACCAGCAGAGATCACAATTGGGACACTGAAGCTTTCTTT
.	TRBV7-9	.	TRBJ1-1	CASSLGGGRENTEAFF	TGTGCCAGCAGCCTCGGGGGCGGTAGGGAGAACACTGAAGCTTTCTTT
.	TRBV9	.	TRBJ2-3	CASSDGTYASTDTQYF	TGTGCCAGCAGCGACGGAACGTATGCGAGTACAGATACGCAGTATTTT
TRBD1	TRBV5-4	.	TRBJ1-2	CASNRGTGLGYTF	TGTGCCAGCAACCGGGGGACAGGGCTGGGCTACACCTTC
TRBD1	TRBV15	.	TRBJ1-2	CATSRDLDGQGGYGYTF	TGTGCCACCAGCAGAGATCTCGATGGACAGGGAGGCTATGGCTACACCTTC
.	TRBV12-3/TRBV12-4	once	TRBJ2-7	CASSGRAYEQYF	TGTGCCAGCAGTGGTCGCGCTTACGAGCAGTACTTC
.	TRBV3-1/TRBV3-2	.	TRBJ2-1	CASSHYGAWNEQFF	TGTGCCAGCAGCCACTACGGGGCCTGGAATGAGCAGTTCTTC
TRBD2	TRBV6-5	once	TRBJ2-1	CASRYRTSGDNEQFF	TGTGCCAGCAGATACAGGACTAGCGGAGACAATGAGCAGTTCTTC
TRBD1	TRBV9	.	TRBJ2-7	CASSPRQGLSSYEQYF	TGTGCCAGCAGCCCTAGACAGGGATTAAGCTCCTACGAGCAGTACTTC
TRBD1	TRBV7-9	.	TRBJ1-1	CASSFGQGDTEAFF	TGTGCCAGCAGCTTTGGACAGGGGGACACTGAAGCTTTCTTT
.	TRBV6-5	.	TRBJ1-6	CASSLAGSWNSPLHF	TGTGCCAGCAGTTTGGCGGGTTCTTGGAATTCACCCCTCCACTTT
TRBD1	TRBV11-3	.	TRBJ1-4	CASSVTGATNEKLFF	TGTGCCAGCAGCGTGACAGGGGCAACTAATGAAAAACTGTTTTTT
.	TRBV10-3	.	TRBJ2-1	CATSTGNEQFF	TGTGCCACCAGCACGGGCAATGAGCAGTTCTTC
.	TRBV5-1	once	TRBJ2-7	CASSLDRAYEQYF	TGCGCCAGCAGCTTGGACAGGGCCTACGAGCAGTACTTC
.	TRBV20-1	.	TRBJ2-3	CSAARTDTQYF	TGCAGTGCTGCCCGCACAGATACGCAGTATTTT
.	TRBV5-1	.	TRBJ2-2	CASSESGTDGGGELFF	TGCGCCAGCAGCGAGTCCGGGACGGATGGCGGCGGGGAGCTGTTTTTT
TRBD2	TRBV4-3	.	TRBJ2-2	CASSRRLAGPANTGELFF	TGCGCCAGCAGCCGGCGACTAGCGGGTCCCGCGAACACCGGGGAGCTGTTTTTT
.	TRBV19	.	TRBJ2-1	CASSIGAREQFF	TGTGCCAGTAGTATAGGAGCTCGAGAGCAGTTCTTC
.	TRBV2	.	TRBJ2-7	CASSDYWHKPYEQYF	TGTGCCAGCAGTGATTACTGGCACAAACCCTACGAGCAGTACTTC
.	TRBV5-6	.	TRBJ2-1	CASSFYRGESYNEQFF	TGTGCCAGCAGCTTTTATAGAGGGGAGTCCTACAATGAGCAGTTCTTC
.	TRBV6-2/TRBV6-3	.	TRBJ1-2	CASSYFGDLGYTF	TGTGCCAGCAGTTACTTCGGGGACCTAGGCTACACCTTC
.	TRBV7-9	.	TRBJ2-5	CASKQGLQETQYF	TGTGCCAGCAAACAGGGCCTCCAAGAGACCCAGTACTTC
.	TRBV6-5	.	TRBJ2-3	CASSYVIDTDTQYF	TGTGCCAGCAGTTACGTGATCGACACAGATACGCAGTATTTT
.	TRBV5-1	.	TRBJ2-1	CASSAPTNYNEQFF	TGCGCCAGCAGCGCTCCTACCAACTACAATGAGCAGTTCTTC
.	TRBV20-1	.	TRBJ2-7	CSAGTWEQYF	TGCAGTGCTGGGACGTGGGAGCAGTACTTC
.	TRBV18	once	TRBJ2-1	CASSRYTGLYNEQFF	TGTGCCAGCTCACGATACACAGGGCTCTACAATGAGCAGTTCTTC
.	TRBV5-1	.	TRBJ2-3	CASSFSVSTDTQYF	TGCGCCAGCAGCTTCAGCGTAAGCACAGATACGCAGTATTTT
.	TRBV18	.	TRBJ2-6	CASSLTGTGANVLTF	TGTGCCAGCTCACTTACAGGGACTGGGGCCAACGTCCTGACTTTC
.	TRBV7-9	few	TRBJ1-3	CASSFPDSGNTIYF	TGTGCCAGCAGCTTCCCAGACTCTGGAAACACCATATATTTT
.	TRBV4-3	.	TRBJ2-1	CASSQESGFLYNEQFF	TGCGCCAGCAGCCAAGAAAGCGGGTTTCTATACAATGAGCAGTTCTTC
.	TRBV15	.	TRBJ1-4	CATSGPPNEKLFF	TGTGCCACCAGCGGCCCTCCAAATGAAAAACTGTTTTTT
TRBD1	TRBV5-1	.	TRBJ1-1	CASSSGQGNTEAFF	TGCGCCAGCAGCTCGGGACAGGGTAACACTGAAGCTTTCTTT
.	TRBV7-2	.	TRBJ2-5	CASSSRSGVETQYF	TGTGCCAGCAGCTCACGGTCTGGGGTAGAGACCCAGTACTTC
TRBD2	TRBV5-4	.	TRBJ2-2	CASSLSLAGGPDTGELFF	TGTGCCAGCAGCTTGTCACTAGCGGGAGGGCCCGACACCGGGGAGCTGTTTTTT
.	TRBV6-4	.	TRBJ2-1	CASSNYWGLEQFF	TGTGCCAGCAGTAATTATTGGGGTCTTGAGCAGTTCTTC
.	TRBV7-9	.	TRBJ1-4	CASSLMGDNEKLFF	TGTGCCAGCAGCTTAATGGGCGACAATGAAAAACTGTTTTTT
TRBD1	TRBV4-1	.	TRBJ2-5	CASSLQVTGTGMYF	TGCGCCAGCAGCCTCCAGGTAACCGGGACAGGGATGTACTTC
.	TRBV15	.	TRBJ2-5	CATSREWYQETQYF	TGTGCCACCAGCAGAGAGTGGTACCAAGAGACCCAGTACTTC
.	TRBV28	.	TRBJ1-6	CASSLVSSYNSPLHF	TGTGCCAGCAGTTTAGTGAGCTCCTATAATTCACCCCTCCACTTT
.	TRBV7-9	.	TRBJ1-3	CASSRLGGANTIYF	TGTGCCAGCAGCCGCCTGGGGGGGGCGAACACCATATATTTT
TRBD1	TRBV24-1	once	TRBJ2-1	CATSDSLTGVRNEQFF	TGTGCCACCAGTGATTCCTTGACAGGGGTTAGGAATGAGCAGTTCTTC
.	TRBV2	once	TRBJ1-6	CASSERGGGYSPLHF	TGTGCCAGCAGTGAACGGGGCGGGGGGTACTCACCCCTCCACTTT
TRBD2	TRBV18	.	TRBJ2-5	CASSPPGNSGPFGGTQYF	TGTGCCAGCTCACCACCGGGGAATAGCGGGCCATTTGGAGGGACCCAGTACTTC
.	TRBV4-2	.	TRBJ1-6	CASSQGRDGQRSLNSPLHF	TGTGCCAGCAGCCAAGGTCGGGACGGACAGCGCTCCCTTAATTCACCCCTCCACTTT
.	TRBV2	.	TRBJ2-2	CASRARRTGELFF	TGTGCCAGCAGAGCCCGGAGGACCGGGGAGCTGTTTTTT
TRBD1	TRBV5-4	once	TRBJ2-3	CASSLAGGRDTQYF	TGTGCCAGCAGTCTGGCAGGGGGCAGAGATACGCAGTATTTT
.	TRBV18	.	TRBJ2-3	CASSPRDTQYF	TGTGCCAGCTCACCAAGGGATACGCAGTATTTT
.	TRBV7-3	.	TRBJ1-1	CASSWGQATEAFF	TGTGCCAGCAGCTGGGGACAAGCCACTGAAGCTTTCTTT